This T cell receptor beta chain was identified in a study of T-cell memory formation after mild COVID-19 (dated by TCRdb to the early 2020s). Broadly, across the study: TCR sequence clusters from the two donors were largely donor specific. The cohort was made up of two young adult volunteers, one female and one male, who were previously healthy. In a couple of donors, T-cell clones that expanded and contracted after mild COVID-19 were followed by sequencing TCRalpha and TCRbeta repertoires longitudinally. The paper's findings and limits, for the study overall: Contracting CD4+ clones were found mainly in CM and EM memory subsets, while CD8+ clones were enriched in EMRA. The second-wave clones that peaked on day 37 were not confirmed to be SARS-CoV-2 specific. Balanced CD4/CD8 phenotypes were observed for clones contracting from day 15 to 85, whereas a bias towards CD4+ was observed for a second wave of clones expanding from day 15 to 37. Some responding clones were detected in pre-infection memory, suggesting pre-existing cross-reactive memory T cells joined the SARS-CoV-2 response. Only a couple of mild cases were covered in the study, and larger cohorts including severe cases with pre-infection samples were considered necessary.

This clonotype was detected only a few times. It lacks a known antigen. No base quality information exists; no much larger clone differs at one position. PBMCs were isolated by Ficoll-Paque density gradient centrifugation. Here V drops 3 bases and J drops 2 bases, and the junction holds 4 bases not matched to any gene. In the germline V gene, CDR1 corresponds to MGHRA and CDR2 to YSYEKL. From the cysteine up to the phenylalanine, the CDR3 has a length of 15 residues. Just CDR3 DNA is preserved here, 45 bases in frame from base 1. The sequencer listed for this sample is Illumina NovaSeq 6000. cDNA libraries for TCRalpha and TCRbeta were prepared by 5'RACE using constant-segment primers, with sample barcodes and unique molecular identifiers added. RNA was extracted from every sample with Trizol reagent. Libraries were amplified in two PCR steps, with a second sample barcode and Illumina TruSeq adapters added in the second step. The libraries were sequenced on an Illumina NovaSeq using 2 x 150 bp paired-end reads. Per the source publication's procedure: Reads were demultiplexed and collapsed into UMI-guided consensus sequences with migec v1.2.7. With mixcr v2.1.11, UMI consensuses were aligned to TRA and TRB V and J templates and assembled into clonotypes. Clonotypes were classified as expanded or contracted when called significant by both edgeR and NoisET, with noise models trained on biological replicates. edgeR calls used a false discovery rate-adjusted p below 0.01 and a log2 fold-change threshold of 1. As an exploratory analysis of dynamics, max-normalized trajectories of the 1000 most abundant clonotypes were examined by PCA with hierarchical clustering. Each responding clone was given a CD4 or CD8 phenotype based on the CD4+ and CD8+ repertoires, which had been sequenced separately. TCRdb reran the public reads through fastp at Q25 and MiXCR, keeping productive beta chains. Each CDR3 protein gets just one entry, which takes the most common genes and DNA from the rows behind it. TCRdb's processing, not the authors', yielded these V and J calls. Here the sample has just over 300,000 distinct CDR3 sequences; approximately 19% occur a single time. Jointly, the top ten make up under 25% of the sample.

Material for sequencing was PBMCs or a T cell subset sorted from them (not recorded which). The receptor's source is a man aged 18 to 30 who had mild COVID-19 (a few samples of this study predate the infection). The sample titles of this study are shuffled in the database, so cell type and time point are left out; the donor was told from shared clones. The receptor chain draws on TRBV4-1 and TRBJ1-1; the junction holds 9 bases that match TRBD1. The DNA reads TGCGCCAGCAGCCAGACAGGGGGGGGAAACACTGAAGCTTTCTTT. It encodes CASSQTGGGNTEAFF.